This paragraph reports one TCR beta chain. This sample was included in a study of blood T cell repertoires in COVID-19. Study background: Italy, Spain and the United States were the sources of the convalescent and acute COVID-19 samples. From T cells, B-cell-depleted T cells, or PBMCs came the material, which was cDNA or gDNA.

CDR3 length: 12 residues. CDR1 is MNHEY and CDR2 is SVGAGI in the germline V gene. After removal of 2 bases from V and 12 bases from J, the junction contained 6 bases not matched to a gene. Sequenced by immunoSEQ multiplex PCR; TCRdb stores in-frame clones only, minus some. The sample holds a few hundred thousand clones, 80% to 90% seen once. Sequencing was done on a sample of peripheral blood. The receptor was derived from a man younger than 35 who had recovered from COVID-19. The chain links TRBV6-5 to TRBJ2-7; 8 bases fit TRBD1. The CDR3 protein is CASSYGTGAWYF. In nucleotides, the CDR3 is TGTGCCAGCAGTTACGGGACAGGCGCGTGGTACTTC.